The sequence of this T cell receptor beta chain was determined in a study of blood T cell repertoires in COVID-19. Across the study: The samples span acute and convalescent COVID-19 from the United States, Italy and Spain. The analysed material was cDNA or gDNA that came from T cells, B-cell-depleted T cells, or PBMCs.

In the original analysis: By means of reference gene primer amplification, nucleated cell counts were estimated. The method was immunoSEQ multiplex PCR; TCRdb's version includes in-frame clones alone and lacks a portion of them. V, J and clone size reflect that table, while D and trimming were determined from the DNA. The data contain some 48,000 clones, about 83% of them singletons. The receptor was isolated from a woman aged 60-75 years with acute or convalescent COVID-19. Material for sequencing was peripheral blood.

DNA for the CDR3: TGTGCCAGTAGCCCCCGGACTAGCGGGAGTAATGAGCAGTTCTTC. Protein product: CASSPRTSGSNEQFF. The chain combines TRBV19 with TRBJ2-1; 13 nucleotides align to TRBD2. This CDR3 contains 15 residues. The V gene's germline CDR1 is LNHDA and CDR2 SQIVND (reference sequence). Trimming took 6 bases from V and 7 from J; bases not matched to a gene: 6. Full variable domain (missing parts from reference TRBV19 and TRBJ2-1): DGGITQSPKYLFRKEGQNVTLSCEQNLNHDAMYWYRQDPGQGLRLIYYSQIVNDFQKGDIAEGYSVSREKKESFPLTVTSAQKNPTAFYLCASSPRTSGSNEQFFGPGTRLTVL.